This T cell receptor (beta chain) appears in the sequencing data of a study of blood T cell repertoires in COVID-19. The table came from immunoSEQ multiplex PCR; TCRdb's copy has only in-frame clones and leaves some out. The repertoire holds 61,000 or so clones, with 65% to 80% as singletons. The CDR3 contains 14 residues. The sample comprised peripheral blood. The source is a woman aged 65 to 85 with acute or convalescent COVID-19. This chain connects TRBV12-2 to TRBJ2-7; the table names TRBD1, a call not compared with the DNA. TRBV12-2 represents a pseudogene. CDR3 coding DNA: TGTGCAAGCAGTTCGGGGACAGGGGATTACGAGCAGTACTTC. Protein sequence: CASSSGTGDYEQYF.